This T cell receptor beta chain is from a study of a mutant IDH1 vaccine in newly diagnosed glioma. Time point in this sample: week 5, during vaccination. The study gave 300 ug of mutant IDH1 20-mer peptide per vaccine dose, with topical imiquimod. As regards this clone: Its target is not known.

Generated by immunoSEQ multiplex PCR, the TCRdb table keeps only in-frame clones and is missing some. Of tens of thousands of clones listed, 91% are singletons. The CDR3 spans 18 residues. V shed 6 bases and J shed 2 bases, with 22 bases lying between them. CDR1 and CDR2 (germline): MDHEN, SYDVKM. The sequence derives from a woman aged 45-60 years with glioma. The specimen comprised PBMCs, sampled from a glioma patient whose treatment included an IDH1 peptide vaccine. This chain uses TRBV28 with TRBJ2-2, with D possibly being TRBD2 (6 bases). The CDR3 DNA sequence: TGTGCCAGCAGACTAGGCGGGGTCGGAGGGGCCAACACCGGGGAGCTGTTTTTT. This gives the protein CASRLGGVGGANTGELFF.